This T cell receptor (beta chain) was observed in a study of high-grade serous ovarian cancer treatment subgroups. General study points: Repertoire similarity ranged about 0.1 to 0.79 between tumors of one patient.

With respect to this clone: The antigen is undetermined.

Method: immunoSEQ multiplex PCR; TCRdb's copy keeps in-frame clones and lacks some. This sample has 4,000 to 6,000 clones, with 69% found just once. The tumor samples were collected prior to definitive surgery or chemotherapy. The sequenced sample was tumor tissue. This TCR was recovered from a human donor with high-grade serous ovarian cancer.

In nucleotides, the CDR3 is TGTGCCACCGCCATGGGAGGATTCAATCAGCCCCAGCATTTT. Protein: CATAMGGFNQPQHF. The V gene is TRBV15, the J gene TRBJ1-5; no definite D call. V dropped 8 bases and J dropped 3 bases, with 14 bases sitting between them. The CDR3 loop spans 14 amino acids. Germline CDR1 and CDR2: LNHNV and YYDKDF (reference sequence). Full variable domain (rest looked up from reference TRBV15 and TRBJ1-5): DAMVIQNPRYQVTQFGKPVTLSCSQTLNHNVMYWYQQKSSQAPKLLFHYYDKDFNNEADTPDNFQSRRPNTSFCFLDIRSPGLGDTAMYLCATAMGGFNQPQHFGDGTRLSIL.